Shown below are 26 T cell receptor beta chains from a single sample sequenced in a study of blood T cells in healthy people across ages. PCR was performed a second time for roughly 7 to 11 cycles using a sample-barcoded 5' primer and a J-beta primer mix. Each CDR3 protein gets one entry after TCRdb re-called the 5' RACE reads with MiXCR. The table records hundreds of thousands of distinct CDR3 sequences, around 20% of them present only once. Sequenced: blood. The receptors were sampled from a man aged 65 to 85 in good health.

The V gene is TRBV19, the J gene TRBJ2-5; 8 nucleotides match TRBD1. With V trimmed by 6 bases and J by 6 bases, 9 bases remained unmatched. CDR3 length equals 14 residues. Germline CDR1 reads LNHDA; CDR2 reads SQIVND (reference sequence). The CDR3 DNA reads TGTGCCAGTAGCCCTGGACAGGGTCGGAAGACCCAGTACTTC. Translated: CASSPGQGRKTQYF.

This clonotype was counted only a few times. V and J are TRBV10-3 and TRBJ1-1, with TRBD1 matching over 7 bases. Looked up from germline, CDR1 is ENHRY and CDR2 is SYGVKD. After removal of 0 bases from V and 0 bases from J, the junction contained 7 bases not matched to a gene. This CDR3 contains 17 residues. DNA for the CDR3: TGTGCCATCAGTGAGTCGATTCTCGGACAGGTGAACACTGAAGCTTTCTTT. Its protein product is CAISESILGQVNTEAFF.

The CDR3 is CASSPGTGGYYGYTF. In DNA form, the CDR3 reads TGTGCCAGCAGTCCCGGGACAGGAGGTTACTATGGCTACACCTTC. This chain joins TRBV12-3 or TRBV12-4 and TRBJ1-2; 8 bases map to TRBD1. The V gene end was trimmed by 5 bases and the J gene end by 3 bases; junction bases not matched to a gene: 8. This CDR3 contains 15 residues.

This sequence joins TRBV18 and TRBJ1-5; TRBD1 matches 9 bases. J lost 8 bases, V lost 6 bases, and 8 bases had no gene match. The CDR3 is 14 residues long. Germline-derived CDR1 and CDR2 are KGHSH and LQKENI. The CDR3 region is CASSPTGGSEPQHF. The CDR3 nucleotides are TGTGCCAGCTCCCCAACAGGGGGCTCAGAGCCCCAGCATTTT.

The rearrangement uses TRBV7-2 and TRBJ1-4, with D possibly being TRBD1 (5 bases). Between the trimmed V and J ends, which lost 5 bases and 4 bases, there was a span of 14 bases. The CDR3 loop spans 15 amino acids. Germline V lookup: CDR1 SGHTA, CDR2 FQGNSA. The CDR3 loop is CASSTQGGHNEKLFF. The CDR3 DNA reads TGTGCCAGCAGCACGCAGGGTGGCCATAATGAAAAACTGTTTTTT.

The gene calls are TRBV28 and TRBJ2-1, with TRBD1 as a possible D gene (5 bases). The germline CDR1 and CDR2 sequences are MDHEN and SYDVKM. The ends were cut back, 6 bases at V and 0 bases at J, with 15 bases in the middle. The CDR3 loop spans 16 amino acids. CDR3 protein: CASRSEQASSYNEQFF. The DNA for the CDR3 is TGTGCCAGCAGAAGTGAACAGGCGAGCTCCTACAATGAGCAGTTCTTC.

This clonotype was picked up a small number of times. The chain has TRBV7-9 and TRBJ1-4; D gene uncertain. The V and J ends lost 1 base and 14 bases respectively, with 11 bases between them. Per the germline V gene, CDR1 is SEHNR and CDR2 is FQNEAQ (reference sequence). CDR3 length: 12 residues. The CDR3 DNA reads TGTGCCAGCAGCTTAGGGGGTGAGGGCCTGTTTTTT. As protein: CASSLGGEGLFF.

The chain couples TRBV19 to TRBJ2-1, with D possibly TRBD1 on 5 matching bases. The CDR3 spans 14 residues. Germline lookup yields CDR1 LNHDA and CDR2 SQIVND (reference sequence). Trimming removed 2 bases at V and 5 bases at J, with 10 bases between. The DNA for the CDR3 is TGTGCCAGTAGTATACAGGGATCCCACAATGAGCAGTTCTTC. This encodes CASSIQGSHNEQFF.

This clonotype has only a few counts. This chain uses TRBV7-2 with TRBJ2-5; TRBD1 aligns across 8 bases. J lost 5 bases, V lost 5 bases, and 4 bases had no gene match. Germline V gene sequence: CDR1 SGHTA, CDR2 FQGNSA. There are 13 residues in the CDR3. CDR3 protein: CASSNRQGETQYF. Written as DNA, the CDR3 is TGTGCCAGCAGCAATCGACAGGGGGAGACCCAGTACTTC.

In its sample, this clonotype was seen many times. The chain couples TRBV28 to TRBJ2-5, with D unresolved. CDR3 size: 14 residues. From germline, CDR1 is MDHEN and CDR2 SYDVKM. Trimming cost V 7 bases and J 7 bases, with 19 bases left between them. The CDR3 region has the DNA TGTGCCAGCATCCCCACTCTGGGCCTGGGGACCCAGTACTTC. As protein: CASIPTLGLGTQYF.

Ten or more counts support this clonotype. The chain uses TRBV2 and TRBJ1-2; D not certain. Germline V CDR1 and CDR2: SNHLY, FYNNEI. With 3 bases removed from V and 8 bases from J, the gap between germline ends came to 13 bases. This CDR3 comprises 13 residues. CDR3 nucleotide sequence: TGTGCCAGCAGTGACCAGGAGCTGCGGGGCTACACCTTC. As protein: CASSDQELRGYTF.

This clonotype was observed a handful of times. At one end the junction does not follow the germline gene, possibly because of a read error. This chain links TRBV6-5 with TRBJ2-5, with D possibly being TRBD2 (6 bases). Looked up from germline, CDR1 is MNHEY and CDR2 is SVGAGI. The CDR3 is made up of 16 amino acids. The CDR3 is CASSWGNTGEQEAQYF. The CDR3 bases are TGTGCCAGCAGTTGGGGTAACACGGGGGAACAAGAGGCCCAGTACTTC.

CDR3 coding DNA: TGCGCCAGCAGATTTCGGACAGGTAGCACAGATACGCAGTATTTT. This codes for CASRFRTGSTDTQYF. The J gene is TRBJ2-3, the V gene TRBV5-1, with 7 bases lining up with TRBD1. The trim removed 5 bases at V and 0 bases at J, leaving 6 bases unmatched. The CDR3 has 15 amino acids. Germline assignment: CDR1 SGHRS and CDR2 YFSETQ.

This chain connects TRBV6-2 or TRBV6-3 to TRBJ2-6; D remains unclear. Trimming left V 6 bases short and J 0 bases short, with 12 bases between. The CDR3 is 16 amino acids. The germline gives CDR1 MNHEY, CDR2 SVGEGT. CDR3 residues: CASRTPDISGANVLTF. CDR3 DNA sequence: TGTGCCAGCAGGACCCCGGATATCTCTGGGGCCAACGTCCTGACTTTC.

The rearrangement links TRBV6-4 to TRBJ2-1; 10 nucleotides line up with TRBD2. The CDR3 runs 15 residues. V dropped 4 bases and J dropped 1; count of bases not matched to a gene: 1. Germline V gives CDR1 MRHNA, CDR2 SNTAGT. DNA of the CDR3: TGTGCCAGCAGTGTGGGACTAGCGTCCTACAATGAGCAGTTCTTC. Protein sequence: CASSVGLASYNEQFF.

This clonotype was observed a handful of times. The chain links TRBV5-1 to TRBJ1-5; maybe TRBD1 (5 bases). With 0 bases removed from V and 2 bases from J, the gap between germline ends came to 9 bases. This CDR3 contains 15 residues. Germline assignment: CDR1 SGHRS and CDR2 YFSETQ. In DNA, the CDR3 is TGCGCCAGCAGCTTGGAGGGGAACGGCAATCAGCCCCAGCATTTT. This sequence encodes CASSLEGNGNQPQHF.

This chain connects TRBV9 to TRBJ1-4; D remains unclear. Trimming pared 2 bases from V and 5 bases from J, leaving 10 bases between. Germline CDR1 reads SGDLS; CDR2 reads YYNGEE. The CDR3 has 14 residues. The CDR3 coding sequence is TGTGCCAGCAGCGTCAGTCCCGGGAATGAAAAACTGTTTTTT. It specifies CASSVSPGNEKLFF.

This clonotype appeared a few times. The J gene is TRBJ2-3, the V gene TRBV5-1, with unresolved D. V lost 4 bases and J 1 base, leaving 16 bases between the germline ends. The germline gives CDR1 SGHRS, CDR2 YFSETQ. This CDR3 has 16 amino acids. In DNA, the CDR3 is TGCGCCAGCAGCGGCTTAATGGGCGCAGGCACAGATACGCAGTATTTT. It encodes CASSGLMGAGTDTQYF. Full variable domain (rest looked up from reference TRBV5-1 and TRBJ2-3): KAGVTQTPRYLIKTRGQQVTLSCSPISGHRSVSWYQQTPGQGLQFLFEYFSETQRNKGNFPGRFSGRQFSNSRSEMNVSTLELGDSALYLCASSGLMGAGTDTQYFGPGTRLTVL.

The chain has TRBV19 and TRBJ2-3; TRBD2 aligns across 10 bases. The J segment lost 4 bases and the V segment lost 5 bases, leaving 3 bases of the junction unmatched. The V gene's germline CDR1 is LNHDA and CDR2 SQIVND (reference sequence). CDR3 length: 14 amino acids. In DNA form, the CDR3 reads TGTGCCAGTAGTGGCGGACTAGCGGCAGATACGCAGTATTTT. Amino acids: CASSGGLAADTQYF.

V gene TRBV2 combines with J gene TRBJ2-7; D ambiguous. CDR1 is SNHLY and CDR2 is FYNNEI in the germline V gene. This CDR3 contains 12 residues. With 4 bases removed from V and 5 bases from J, the gap between germline ends came to 9 bases. CDR3 in amino acids: CASSVLGDEQYF. The CDR3, as DNA: TGTGCCAGCAGTGTGCTTGGGGACGAGCAGTACTTC.

This clonotype was counted only a few times. The rearrangement joins TRBV12-3 or TRBV12-4 to TRBJ1-2; 10 bases map to TRBD1. The CDR3 spans 14 residues. Germline trimming cut 7 bases from V and 5 bases from J; bases unmatched to any gene: 7. CDR3 in amino acids: CASTPGQGVYGYTF. In DNA form, the CDR3 reads TGTGCCAGCACCCCCGGACAGGGGGTTTATGGCTACACCTTC.

The gene calls are TRBV28 and TRBJ2-7; the D gene is possibly TRBD2 (5 bases). The V end was cut by 7 bases, the J end by 2 bases, with 18 bases between. CDR1 and CDR2 (germline): MDHEN, SYDVKM. The CDR3 runs 15 residues. The CDR3 DNA follows: TGTGCCAGCATCAAGAGAGGTGGGAGTCCCTACGAGCAGTACTTC. It is translated as CASIKRGGSPYEQYF.

This clonotype was observed a few times. The chain recombines TRBV3-1 with TRBJ2-2; weak D call: TRBD2 (5 bases). The CDR3 spans 16 residues. CDR1 and CDR2 (germline): LGHDT, YNNKEL (reference sequence). Trimming took off 1 base at V and 6 bases at J, with 15 bases between the two ends. The CDR3 is CASSQVIALLAGELFF. The CDR3 region has the DNA TGTGCCAGCAGCCAAGTTATAGCGCTTCTCGCCGGGGAGCTGTTTTTT.

This sequence joins TRBV7-2 and TRBJ2-3; 8 bases align to TRBD2. There are 15 residues in the CDR3. Germline V gene lookup returns CDR1 SGHTA and CDR2 FQGNSA. The junction had 8 bases not matched to a gene; V was cut back by 3 bases and J by 6 bases. The CDR3 sequence: CASSFSTSEGDTQYF. CDR3 bases: TGTGCCAGCAGCTTTTCGACTAGCGAGGGGGATACGCAGTATTTT.

This rearrangement joins TRBV30 to TRBJ2-1; 12 nucleotides align to TRBD2. The J call may be wrong; the DNA end is better matched by TRBJ2-7. This CDR3 contains 15 residues. CDR1 GTSNPN and CDR2 SVGIG come from the germline V gene (reference sequence). CDR3 bases: TGTGCCTGGAGAGATGGACTAGCGGGAAAGTTCGAGCAGTACTTC. Translating gives CAWRDGLAGKFEQYF.

On this clonotype itself: One end of the junction is discordant with germline, which a read error may explain. The chain uses TRBV15 and TRBJ2-5; D uncertain. Germline V CDR1 and CDR2: LNHNV, YYDKDF (reference sequence). CDR3 length: 14 amino acids. The CDR3 DNA reads as TGTGCCACCAGCAGGGGTCGGCAGAAAGAGACCCCGTACTTC. It is translated as CATSRGRQKETPYF.